The clone carrying this TCR beta chain was picked up one time. This CDR3 is built from 15 residues. The V gene's germline CDR1 is DFQATT and CDR2 SNEGSKA (reference sequence). V was pared by 5 bases and J by 6 bases, with 10 bases of the junction left unmatched. The sample comes from a study of regulatory T cells in long-lasting Graves disease. Combining iRepertoire HTBI primers with Arm-PCR of CDR3 regions, the authors built TCR beta libraries. TCRdb recomputed calls from the multiplex PCR reads with MiXCR, one row per CDR3 protein. The sample lists approximately 690,000 distinct CDR3 sequences, approximately 29% occurring once. Time point: persistent/refractory GD, antithyroid drugs over 5 years with positive TRAb. RNA extracted from PBMCs served as the sequencing template.

V gene TRBV20-1 combines with J gene TRBJ2-3, with 11 bases aligning to TRBD2. The sequence was obtained from a female donor with Graves disease. This specimen consisted of peripheral blood mononuclear cells (PBMCs), obtained when the disease was refractory, from a patient treated with antithyroid drugs. The CDR3: CSALRLAGGGDTQYF. The CDR3 nucleotides read TGCAGTGCTCTAAGGCTAGCGGGAGGTGGCGATACGCAGTATTTT.